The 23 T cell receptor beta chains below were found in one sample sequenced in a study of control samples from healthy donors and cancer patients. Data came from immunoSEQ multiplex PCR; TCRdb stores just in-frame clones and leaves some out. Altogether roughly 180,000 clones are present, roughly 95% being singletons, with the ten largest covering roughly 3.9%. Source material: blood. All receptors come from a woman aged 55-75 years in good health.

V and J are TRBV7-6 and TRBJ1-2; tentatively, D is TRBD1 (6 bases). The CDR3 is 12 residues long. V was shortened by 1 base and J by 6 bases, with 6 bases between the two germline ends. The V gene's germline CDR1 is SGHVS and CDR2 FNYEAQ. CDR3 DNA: TGTGCCAGCAGCTTAGGGACAGATGGCTACACCTTC. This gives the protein CASSLGTDGYTF.

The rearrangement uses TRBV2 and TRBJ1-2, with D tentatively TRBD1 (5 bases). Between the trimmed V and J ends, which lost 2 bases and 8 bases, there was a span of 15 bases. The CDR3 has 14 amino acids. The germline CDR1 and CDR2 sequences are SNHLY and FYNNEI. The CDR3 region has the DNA TGTGCCAGCAGTGAAAGGGCCAGGGATAGCGGCTACACCTTC. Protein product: CASSERARDSGYTF.

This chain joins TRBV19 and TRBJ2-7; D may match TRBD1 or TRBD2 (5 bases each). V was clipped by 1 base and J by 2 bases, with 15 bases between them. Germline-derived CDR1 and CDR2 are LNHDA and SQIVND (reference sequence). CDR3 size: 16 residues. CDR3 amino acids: CASSIGDQRDPYEQYF. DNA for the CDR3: TGTGCCAGTAGTATAGGGGACCAAAGGGATCCCTACGAGCAGTACTTC.

The CDR3 loop reads CATSGQEADSNQPQHF. In DNA, the CDR3 is TGTGCCACCTCGGGACAGGAGGCCGATAGCAATCAGCCCCAGCATTTT. The chain combines TRBV10-3 with TRBJ1-5, with TRBD1 matching 8 bases. Germline CDR1 reads ENHRY; CDR2 reads SYGVKD. V shed 10 bases and J 0 bases; nucleotides not matched to a gene: 11. This CDR3 spans 16 amino acids.

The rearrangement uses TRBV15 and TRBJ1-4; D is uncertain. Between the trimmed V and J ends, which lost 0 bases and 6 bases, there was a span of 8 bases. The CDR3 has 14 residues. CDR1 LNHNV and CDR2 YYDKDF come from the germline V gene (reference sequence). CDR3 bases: TGTGCCACCAGCAGAGAAAGGGCTGATGAAAAACTGTTTTTT. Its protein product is CATSRERADEKLFF.

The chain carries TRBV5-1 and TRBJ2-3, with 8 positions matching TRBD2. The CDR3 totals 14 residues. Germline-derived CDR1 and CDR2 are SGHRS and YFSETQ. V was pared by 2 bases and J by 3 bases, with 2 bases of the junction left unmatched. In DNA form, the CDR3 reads TGCGCCAGCAGCTTCGGACTAGCAACAGATACGCAGTATTTT. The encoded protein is CASSFGLATDTQYF.

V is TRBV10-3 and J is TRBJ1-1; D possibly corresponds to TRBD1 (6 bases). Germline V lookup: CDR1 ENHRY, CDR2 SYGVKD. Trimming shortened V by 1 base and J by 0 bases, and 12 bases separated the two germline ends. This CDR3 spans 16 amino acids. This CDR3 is CAISEFTGRMNTEAFF. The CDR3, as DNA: TGTGCCATCAGTGAGTTTACAGGGCGAATGAACACTGAAGCTTTCTTT.

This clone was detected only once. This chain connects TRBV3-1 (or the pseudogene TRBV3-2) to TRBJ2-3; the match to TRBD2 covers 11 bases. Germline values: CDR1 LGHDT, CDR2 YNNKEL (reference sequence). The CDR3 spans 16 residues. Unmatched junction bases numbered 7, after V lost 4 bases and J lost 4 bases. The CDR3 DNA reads TGTGCCAGCAGCCCTATAGCGGGGGGGCCTGCAGATACGCAGTATTTT. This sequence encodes CASSPIAGGPADTQYF.

CDR3 in DNA: TGTGCCAGCAGTCCTCTAGCCGTTGGAGGCACTGAAGCTTTCTTT. As protein: CASSPLAVGGTEAFF. The chain combines TRBV3-1 (or the pseudogene TRBV3-2) with TRBJ1-1; D not certain. Germline-derived CDR1 and CDR2 are LGHDT and YNNKEL (reference sequence). Between the trimmed V and J ends, which lost 6 bases and 4 bases, there was a span of 18 bases. This CDR3 has 15 residues.

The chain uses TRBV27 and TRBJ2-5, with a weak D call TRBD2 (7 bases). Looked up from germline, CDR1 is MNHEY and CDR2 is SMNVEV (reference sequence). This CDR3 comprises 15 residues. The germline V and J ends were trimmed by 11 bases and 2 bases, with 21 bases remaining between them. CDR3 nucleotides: TGTGCCCAACAAGGGAGGGGGACCCGGCAAGAGACCCAGTACTTC. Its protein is CAQQGRGTRQETQYF.

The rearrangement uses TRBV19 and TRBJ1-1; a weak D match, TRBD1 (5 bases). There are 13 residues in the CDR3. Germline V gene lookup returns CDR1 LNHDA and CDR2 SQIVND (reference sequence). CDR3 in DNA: TGTGCGGCGAGCGGCAGGCAGGGCACTGAAGCTTTCTTT. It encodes CAASGRQGTEAFF.

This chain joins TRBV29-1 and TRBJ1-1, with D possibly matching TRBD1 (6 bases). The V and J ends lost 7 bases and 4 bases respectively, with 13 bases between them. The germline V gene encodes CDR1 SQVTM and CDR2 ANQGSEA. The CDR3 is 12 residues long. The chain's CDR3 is CSAIKGGTEAFF. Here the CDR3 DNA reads TGCAGCGCCATTAAAGGGGGCACTGAAGCTTTCTTT.

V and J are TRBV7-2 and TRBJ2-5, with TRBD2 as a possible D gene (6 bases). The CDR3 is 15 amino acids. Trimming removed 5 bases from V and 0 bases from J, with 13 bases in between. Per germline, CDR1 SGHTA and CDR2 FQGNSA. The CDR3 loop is CASSLGLLDQETQYF. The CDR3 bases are TGTGCCAGCAGCCTGGGACTTCTGGACCAAGAGACCCAGTACTTC.

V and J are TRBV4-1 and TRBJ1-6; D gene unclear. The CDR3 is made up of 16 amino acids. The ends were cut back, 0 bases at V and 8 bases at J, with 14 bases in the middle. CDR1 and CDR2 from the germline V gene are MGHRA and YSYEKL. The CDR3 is CASSQELRNMDSPLHF. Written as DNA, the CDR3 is TGCGCCAGCAGCCAAGAGCTCCGGAACATGGATTCACCCCTCCACTTT.

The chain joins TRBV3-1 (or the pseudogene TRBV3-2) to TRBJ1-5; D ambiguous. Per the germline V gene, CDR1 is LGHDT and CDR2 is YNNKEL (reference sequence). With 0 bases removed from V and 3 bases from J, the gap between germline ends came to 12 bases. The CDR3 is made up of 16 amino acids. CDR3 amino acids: CASSQEVEGDNQPQHF. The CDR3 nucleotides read TGTGCCAGCAGCCAAGAGGTTGAGGGAGACAATCAGCCCCAGCATTTT.

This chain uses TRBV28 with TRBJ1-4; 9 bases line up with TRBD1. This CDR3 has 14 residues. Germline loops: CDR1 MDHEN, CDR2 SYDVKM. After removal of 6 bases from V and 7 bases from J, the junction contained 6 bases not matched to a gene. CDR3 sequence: CASRSQGASEKLFF. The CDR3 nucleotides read TGTGCCAGCAGGTCACAGGGGGCGAGTGAAAAACTGTTTTTT.

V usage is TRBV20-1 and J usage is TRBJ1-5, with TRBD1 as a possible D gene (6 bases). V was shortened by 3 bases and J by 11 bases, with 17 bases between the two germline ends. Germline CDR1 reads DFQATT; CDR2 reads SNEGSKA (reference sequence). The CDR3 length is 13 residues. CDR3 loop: CSASVPGERTQHF. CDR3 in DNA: TGCAGTGCTAGTGTTCCAGGGGAGCGGACCCAGCATTTT.

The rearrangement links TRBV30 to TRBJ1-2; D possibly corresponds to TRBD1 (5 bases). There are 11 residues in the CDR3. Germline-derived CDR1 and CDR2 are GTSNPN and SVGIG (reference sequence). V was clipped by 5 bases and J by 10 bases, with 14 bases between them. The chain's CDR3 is CAWWRRGFYTF. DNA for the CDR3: TGTGCCTGGTGGAGGAGGGGATTCTACACCTTC.

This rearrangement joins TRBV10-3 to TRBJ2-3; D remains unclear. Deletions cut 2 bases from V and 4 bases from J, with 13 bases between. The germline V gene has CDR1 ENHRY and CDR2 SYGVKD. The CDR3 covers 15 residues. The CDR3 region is CAISETVDRADTQYF. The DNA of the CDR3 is TGTGCCATCAGTGAGACAGTTGACCGGGCAGATACGCAGTATTTT.

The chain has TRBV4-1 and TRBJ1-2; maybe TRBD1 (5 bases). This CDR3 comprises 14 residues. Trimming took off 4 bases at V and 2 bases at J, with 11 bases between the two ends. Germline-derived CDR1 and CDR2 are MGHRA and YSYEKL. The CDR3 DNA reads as TGCGCCAGCAGCCCCGGGACTGCCAACTATGGCTACACCTTC. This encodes CASSPGTANYGYTF.

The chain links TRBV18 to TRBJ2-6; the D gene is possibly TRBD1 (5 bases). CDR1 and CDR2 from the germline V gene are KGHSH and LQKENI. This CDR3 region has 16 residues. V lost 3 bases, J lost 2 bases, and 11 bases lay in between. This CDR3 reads CASSPDSAAGANVLTF. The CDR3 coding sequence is TGTGCCAGCTCACCCGACAGTGCGGCTGGGGCCAACGTCCTGACTTTC.

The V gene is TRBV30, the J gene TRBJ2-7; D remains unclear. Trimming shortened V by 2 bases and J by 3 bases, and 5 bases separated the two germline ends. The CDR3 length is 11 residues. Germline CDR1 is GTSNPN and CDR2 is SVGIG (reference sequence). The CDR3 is CAWSSIYEQYF. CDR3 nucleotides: TGTGCCTGGAGTTCTATCTACGAGCAGTACTTC.

CDR3 amino acids: CASSVGRPNYGYTF. The DNA for the CDR3 is TGTGCCAGCAGCGTCGGACGGCCTAACTATGGCTACACCTTC. V and J are TRBV9 and TRBJ1-2; no definite D call. Germline V gene data show CDR1 as SGDLS and CDR2 as YYNGEE. The CDR3 is made up of 14 amino acids. Trimming pared 2 bases from V and 0 bases from J, leaving 8 bases between.